The T cell receptor (beta chain) under discussion was sequenced for a study of molecular identifiers for immune sequencing clone quantification. A single record per CDR3 protein comes from TCRdb applying MiXCR to the PCR reads. Of 8,000 to 13,000 distinct CDR3 sequences listed, roughly a sixth were seen once; the top ten hold around 2%. This clonotype qualifies as medium-sized (0.01 to 0.1%). The CDR3 loop spans 16 amino acids. Unmatched junction bases numbered 9, after V lost 3 bases and J lost 8 bases. Per the germline V gene, CDR1 is SEHNR and CDR2 is FQNEAQ (reference sequence). Sequenced sample: naive CD8+ T cells from blood, with Jurkat cell RNA spiked in. Subset reported: FACS-sorted CD8+CD4-CCR7+CD45RA+ naive T cells. The gene calls are TRBV7-9 and TRBJ1-4; 10 bases agree with TRBD1. This TCR was recovered from a human donor in good health. Some libraries in this study had Jurkat cell RNA spiked in. The CDR3 region is CASSFDRGHGGEKLFF. The DNA of the CDR3 is TGTGCCAGCAGCTTCGACAGGGGGCATGGTGGAGAAAAACTGTTTTTT.